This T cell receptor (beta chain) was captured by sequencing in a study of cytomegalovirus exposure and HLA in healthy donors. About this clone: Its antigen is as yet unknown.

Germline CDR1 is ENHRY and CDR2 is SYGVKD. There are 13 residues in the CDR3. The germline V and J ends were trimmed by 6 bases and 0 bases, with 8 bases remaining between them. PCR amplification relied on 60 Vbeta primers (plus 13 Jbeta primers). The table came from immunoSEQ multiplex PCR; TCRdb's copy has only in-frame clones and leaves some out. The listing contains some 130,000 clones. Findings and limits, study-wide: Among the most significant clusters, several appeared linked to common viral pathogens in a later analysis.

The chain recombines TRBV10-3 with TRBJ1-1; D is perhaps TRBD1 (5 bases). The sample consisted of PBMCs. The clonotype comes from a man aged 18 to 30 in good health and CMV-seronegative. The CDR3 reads CAISRDMNTEAFF. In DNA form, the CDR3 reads TGTGCCATCAGCAGGGATATGAACACTGAAGCTTTCTTT.